One sample yielded the 23 T cell receptor beta chains listed below, sequenced in a study of graft-versus-host responses after intestinal transplantation (dated by TCRdb to the early 2020s). The method was the immunoSEQ multiplex PCR assay. TCRdb holds this immuneACCESS table with in-frame rearrangements only. Some clones are missing; in checked studies, unresolved V genes explain under half, and the rest has no known cause. The sample profile shows roughly 6,000 clones; around a fifth of them were found once. The leading ten clones occupy 5% to 6.5% of the sample. The intended sense of this specimen's time point label: cells obtained before transplantation from donor or recipient. The input for sequencing was alloreactive CD4+ T cells from a mixed lymphocyte reaction culture, taken before transplantation. What this sample's cell subset or site label stands for: CFSE-low proliferating T cells sorted from roughly 6-day pre-transplant mixed lymphocyte reaction (GvH or HvG direction). These receptors were obtained from a human patient who was an organ donor for intestinal transplantation.

The chain joins TRBV18 to TRBJ2-7, with 14 bases matching TRBD2. Germline CDR1 reads KGHSH; CDR2 reads LQKENI. CDR3 length equals 17 residues. Germline trimming cut 6 bases from V and 1 base from J; bases unmatched to any gene: 8. In DNA, the CDR3 is TGTGCCAGCTCGTCCGCCAGACTAGCGGGGGGGTCCTACGAGCAGTACTTC. As protein: CASSSARLAGGSYEQYF.

Judged by abundance, this clone is medium-sized. The V and J genes are TRBV5-1 and TRBJ1-4, with TRBD1 as a possible D gene (5 bases). Per germline, CDR1 SGHRS and CDR2 YFSETQ. This CDR3 is built from 13 residues. Trimming took off 1 base at V and 14 bases at J, with 15 bases between the two ends. CDR3 amino acids: CASSLQGEGRLFF. The CDR3 DNA reads TGCGCCAGCAGCTTGCAAGGAGAGGGGCGCCTGTTTTTT.

By its share, this clone is medium-sized. This chain's CDR3 is CASSFSGGAGTDTQYF. In nucleotides, the CDR3 is TGTGCCAGCAGTTTTAGCGGGGGGGCGGGCACAGATACGCAGTATTTT. The chain links TRBV6-5 to TRBJ2-3, with 11 bases that match TRBD2. J gave up 1 base and V 4 bases, and 4 bases lay outside the gene matches. This CDR3 is 16 amino acids long. Germline V gene lookup returns CDR1 MNHEY and CDR2 SVGAGI.

The V gene is TRBV4-1, the J gene TRBJ1-4, with 8 bases matching TRBD1. This CDR3 is 15 amino acids long. Germline assignment: CDR1 MGHRA and CDR2 YSYEKL. The V segment lost 0 bases and the J segment 7 bases; nucleotides outside the gene matches: 4. DNA for the CDR3: TGCGCCAGCAGCCAAGATGGCAGGGGGCCTGAAAAACTGTTTTTT. Its protein is CASSQDGRGPEKLFF.

This clone turned up a few times. The V call is TRBV12-5, the J call TRBJ2-5; TRBD1 might be the D (6 bases). Germline loops: CDR1 LGHNT, CDR2 FRNRAP. This CDR3 spans 11 amino acids. V shed 6 bases and J shed 7 bases, with 9 bases lying between them. DNA of the CDR3: TGTGCTAGTGGGTCACAGGGGACCCAGTACTTC. It is translated as CASGSQGTQYF.

Sample share makes this clone medium-sized. The V and J genes are TRBV18 and TRBJ2-1; 10 positions agree with TRBD2. Per germline, CDR1 KGHSH and CDR2 LQKENI. Unmatched junction bases numbered 7, after V lost 5 bases and J lost 9 bases. The CDR3 covers 14 residues. The CDR3: CASSGLAGVSEQFF. DNA of the CDR3: TGTGCCAGCTCAGGGCTAGCGGGGGTTAGTGAGCAGTTCTTC.

In its sample, this clone is medium-sized. The J gene is TRBJ1-3, the V gene TRBV10-1; D gene unclear. The CDR3 consists of 22 residues. The ends were cut back, 6 bases at V and 7 bases at J, with 40 bases in the middle. Looked up from germline, CDR1 is WNHNN and CDR2 is SYGVQD (reference sequence). Here the CDR3 DNA reads TGCGCCAGCAGAGATCGGTCCGGATTGAGCGCCTCGGGAAAATCTGGAACTAACACCATATATTTT. It specifies CASRDRSGLSASGKSGTNTIYF.

This clone is termed large. The chain uses TRBV5-1 and TRBJ2-7; D is uncertain. This CDR3 is built from 14 residues. V was clipped by 0 bases and J by 2 bases, with 9 bases between them. Germline V gives CDR1 SGHRS, CDR2 YFSETQ. This CDR3 is CASSLAGVTYEQYF. CDR3 DNA sequence: TGCGCCAGCAGCTTGGCGGGTGTTACCTACGAGCAGTACTTC. Drawing the rest from reference TRBV5-1 and TRBJ2-7, the complete variable domain is KAGVTQTPRYLIKTRGQQVTLSCSPISGHRSVSWYQQTPGQGLQFLFEYFSETQRNKGNFPGRFSGRQFSNSRSEMNVSTLELGDSALYLCASSLAGVTYEQYFGPGTRLTVT.

The CDR3: CASSVGGTDLYNEQFF. CDR3 sequence (DNA): TGTGCCAGCAGCGTAGGAGGGACAGACCTTTACAATGAGCAGTTCTTC. This chain connects TRBV9 to TRBJ2-1; TRBD1 matches 7 bases. The CDR3 has 16 amino acids. Germline V lookup: CDR1 SGDLS, CDR2 YYNGEE. The V and J ends lost 0 bases and 4 bases, in that order; junction bases with no gene match: 7.

This clone was counted between two and nine times. This sequence joins TRBV9 and TRBJ2-7; TRBD1 might be the D (6 bases). Germline CDR1 and CDR2: SGDLS and YYNGEE. This CDR3 spans 14 amino acids. Trimming took off 4 bases at V and 0 bases at J, with 11 bases between the two ends. The CDR3, as DNA: TGTGCCAGCAGCTTCGGACAGAGCTCCTACGAGCAGTACTTC. Residues: CASSFGQSSYEQYF.

This clone is categorized as medium-sized (0.01 to 0.1%). V gene TRBV18 combines with J gene TRBJ2-7; D is unclear. CDR3 size: 13 residues. Trimming shortened V by 3 bases and J by 3 bases, and 9 bases separated the two germline ends. Germline assignment: CDR1 KGHSH and CDR2 LQKENI. The DNA for the CDR3 is TGTGCCAGCTCACCTTTAGTGCACTACGAGCAGTACTTC. Its protein product is CASSPLVHYEQYF.

V is TRBV5-4 and J is TRBJ1-2; 10 bases fit TRBD1. This CDR3 contains 13 residues. After removal of 5 bases from V and 7 bases from J, the junction contained 5 bases not matched to a gene. Germline CDR1 and CDR2: SGHNT and YYREEE (reference sequence). DNA for the CDR3: TGTGCCAGCAGATACCGGGACAGGGGTGGCTACACCTTC. Translated: CASRYRDRGGYTF.

Relative to its sample, this clone is large. The chain joins TRBV7-9 to TRBJ2-7, with TRBD2 matching 7 bases. After removal of 5 bases from V and 3 bases from J, the junction contained 10 bases not matched to a gene. Germline CDR1 is SEHNR and CDR2 is FQNEAQ (reference sequence). The CDR3 length is 15 residues. CDR3 nucleotides: TGTGCCAGCAGCCCCGGACTAGGCGGCATCTACGAGCAGTACTTC. Residues: CASSPGLGGIYEQYF.

This sequence joins TRBV11-2 and TRBJ2-3; 10 nucleotides align to TRBD2. This CDR3 has 15 amino acids. Germline V gene sequence: CDR1 SGHAT, CDR2 FQNNGV. The junction had 4 bases not matched to a gene; V was cut back by 3 bases and J by 4 bases. For the CDR3, the DNA is TGTGCCAGCAGCTTTAGACTAGCGGGCGCAGATACGCAGTATTTT. This gives the protein CASSFRLAGADTQYF.

This clone rates as medium-sized (0.01 to 0.1%). The gene calls are TRBV5-1 and TRBJ2-1, with 7 bases fitting TRBD1. With V trimmed by 0 bases and J by 12 bases, 0 bases remained unmatched. The CDR3 length is 11 residues. CDR1 is SGHRS, CDR2 YFSETQ, per germline. The CDR3 loop is CASSLDRGQFF. CDR3 coding DNA: TGCGCCAGCAGCTTGGACAGGGGGCAGTTCTTC.

This chain links TRBV6-6 with TRBJ2-3; D is unclear. The V gene lost 2 bases and the J gene lost 2 bases, with 2 bases spanning the gap. The germline V gene encodes CDR1 MNHNY and CDR2 SVGAGI (reference sequence). The CDR3 has 12 amino acids. CDR3 in DNA: TGTGCCAGCAGTTACCTCACAGATACGCAGTATTTT. Its protein product is CASSYLTDTQYF.

This chain links TRBV7-3 with TRBJ2-3; D assignment may be TRBD1 or TRBD2 (6 bases each). V was cut by 2 bases and J by 4 bases, with 10 bases left in between. CDR1 and CDR2 from the germline V gene are SGHTA and FQGTGA. CDR3 length: 14 residues. CDR3 in DNA: TGTGCCAGCAGCTTAGGGGGGCCCCCAGATACGCAGTATTTT. This gives the protein CASSLGGPPDTQYF.

The chain couples TRBV19 to TRBJ1-6; 7 bases agree with TRBD1. After removal of 4 bases from V and 7 bases from J, the junction contained 1 base not matched to a gene. The germline CDR1 and CDR2 sequences are LNHDA and SQIVND (reference sequence). The CDR3 is made up of 13 amino acids. The CDR3 nucleotides read TGTGCCAGTAGTAGACAGGGAAATTCACCCCTCCACTTT. Translating gives CASSRQGNSPLHF.

Sample share makes this clone medium-sized (0.01 to 0.1%). V is TRBV5-6 and J is TRBJ1-2, with no clear D. Germline-derived CDR1 and CDR2 are SGHDT and YYEEEE. V lost 1 base and J lost 2, with 6 bases in between. The CDR3 runs to 13 residues. This CDR3 is CASSLWGNYGYTF. CDR3 nucleotides: TGTGCCAGCAGCTTGTGGGGAAACTATGGCTACACCTTC.

This chain links TRBV5-4 with TRBJ2-2; the D call may be TRBD1 or TRBD2 (5 bases each). Deletions cut 3 bases from V and 1 base from J, with 19 bases between. Germline V gene sequence: CDR1 SGHNT, CDR2 YYREEE (reference sequence). The CDR3 extends over 18 amino acids. The CDR3 sequence is CASSSLTRGAGNTGELFF. The CDR3 bases are TGTGCCAGCAGCTCCCTCACGAGGGGCGCGGGGAACACCGGGGAGCTGTTTTTT.

This clone is deemed large. V and J are TRBV4-2 and TRBJ1-2, with no clear D. The germline V gene encodes CDR1 LGHNA and CDR2 YNFKEQ. V was trimmed by 4 bases and J by 2 bases, leaving 8 bases between them. The CDR3 runs 13 residues. CDR3 sequence: CASSPSSNYGYTF. CDR3 sequence (DNA): TGTGCCAGCAGCCCATCCTCCAACTATGGCTACACCTTC.

The chain uses TRBV19 and TRBJ1-5, with TRBD1 identical over 8 bases. Trimming removed 7 bases from V and 5 bases from J; junction bases left unmatched: 10. CDR1 and CDR2 from the germline V gene are LNHDA and SQIVND (reference sequence). CDR3 length equals 15 residues. CDR3 sequence reads: CASKDRVSFHQPQHF. DNA of the CDR3: TGTGCCAGTAAGGACAGGGTCTCATTTCATCAGCCCCAGCATTTT.

This clone came up a few times. The rearrangement links TRBV7-8 to TRBJ2-3, with 9 bases identical to TRBD2. Germline V gene data show CDR1 as SGHVS and CDR2 as FQNEAQ. This CDR3 spans 16 amino acids. V trimming: 4 bases; J trimming: 3 bases; junction bases outside the gene matches: 8. CDR3 residues: CASSYRDSGGTDTQYF. The CDR3 nucleotides read TGTGCCAGCAGCTATCGCGATAGCGGGGGAACAGATACGCAGTATTTT.